These 20 T cell receptor beta chains originate from one sample sequenced in a study of early T cells in non-severe SARS-CoV-2 infection. Each CDR3 protein gets one entry after TCRdb re-called the 5' RACE reads with MiXCR. The table shows 53,000 or so distinct CDR3 sequences, with 7% to 8% occurring only once. Sequencing was performed on whole blood. The receptor source for this set is an adult who was a healthcare worker with PCR-confirmed SARS-CoV-2 infection or an uninfected control (not recorded which).

This clonotype was picked up many times. The rearrangement joins TRBV15 to TRBJ1-5; D possibly corresponds to TRBD1 (6 bases). The CDR3 contains 14 residues. Germline-derived CDR1 and CDR2 are LNHNV and YYDKDF (reference sequence). The ends were cut back, 0 bases at V and 7 bases at J, with 10 bases in the middle. CDR3 bases: TGTGCCACCAGCAGAGAACAGGGTCGACAGCCCCAGCATTTT. Residues: CATSREQGRQPQHF. Combining the CDR3 with reference TRBV15 and TRBJ1-5 gives the whole variable domain DAMVIQNPRYQVTQFGKPVTLSCSQTLNHNVMYWYQQKSSQAPKLLFHYYDKDFNNEADTPDNFQSRRPNTSFCFLDIRSPGLGDTAMYLCATSREQGRQPQHFGDGTRLSIL.

This chain connects TRBV16 to TRBJ1-5; D may be TRBD1 (5 bases). CDR1 KGHSY and CDR2 FQNENV come from the germline V gene. This CDR3 has 15 amino acids. The germline V and J ends were trimmed by 1 base and 2 bases, with 9 bases remaining between them. CDR3 in amino acids: CASSQYKGGNQPQHF. The CDR3 DNA sequence: TGTGCCAGCAGCCAATACAAAGGGGGCAATCAGCCCCAGCATTTT.

This clonotype was detected many times. The chain has TRBV12-3 or TRBV12-4 and TRBJ2-7; 7 bases are shared with TRBD1. The CDR3 contains 16 residues. Losses at the gene ends were 2 bases for V and 3 bases for J; bases not matched to a gene: 10. CDR3 residues: CASSLRPGQMIYEQYF. CDR3 bases: TGTGCCAGCAGTTTACGGCCGGGACAGATGATCTACGAGCAGTACTTC.

The CDR3 region is CASSLGDILGTDTQYF. CDR3 nucleotides: TGTGCCAGCAGCTTGGGGGACATTCTTGGCACAGATACGCAGTATTTT. The chain recombines TRBV5-4 with TRBJ2-3, with D possibly being TRBD1 (6 bases). This CDR3 spans 16 amino acids. Trimming removed 0 bases from V and 1 base from J, with 12 bases in between. Looked up from germline, CDR1 is SGHNT and CDR2 is YYREEE (reference sequence). Supplemented by reference TRBV5-4 and TRBJ2-3, the full variable domain reads ETGVTQSPTHLIKTRGQQVTLRCSSQSGHNTVSWYQQALGQGPQFIFQYYREEENGRGNFPPRFSGLQFPNYSSELNVNALELDDSALYLCASSLGDILGTDTQYFGPGTRLTVL.

This clonotype was seen many times. CDR3 amino acids: CASSQDLGDRGYSPLHF. For the CDR3, the DNA is TGCGCCAGCAGCCAAGATCTTGGGGACAGGGGATATTCACCCCTCCACTTT. This chain connects TRBV4-3 to TRBJ1-6; TRBD1 aligns across 10 bases. V was clipped by 0 bases and J by 8 bases; unmatched bases: 7. This CDR3 is built from 17 residues. Germline V gene data show CDR1 as LGHNA and CDR2 as YSLEER.

This clonotype occurred many times. The genes are TRBV2 and TRBJ1-1; D is perhaps TRBD1 (5 bases). CDR1 and CDR2 from the germline V gene are SNHLY and FYNNEI. V shed 6 bases and J shed 1 base, with 9 bases lying between them. The CDR3 sequence is 13 residues long. CDR3 amino acids: CASSAGRNTEAFF. In DNA, the CDR3 is TGTGCCAGCAGCGCAGGGAGGAACACTGAAGCTTTCTTT. The full variable domain, completed using reference TRBV2 and TRBJ1-1, is EPEVTQTPSHQVTQMGQEVILRCVPISNHLYFYWYRQILGQKVEFLVSFYNNEISEKSEIFDDQFSVERPDGSNFTLKIRSTKLEDSAMYFCASSAGRNTEAFFGQGTRLTVV.

Ten or more counts support this clonotype. This chain links TRBV5-1 with TRBJ1-1, with D possibly being TRBD1 (6 bases). Trimming removed 1 base at V and 1 base at J, with 11 bases between. CDR3 length: 15 residues. The V gene's germline CDR1 is SGHRS and CDR2 YFSETQ. CDR3 nucleotide sequence: TGCGCCAGCAGCTTGCAGGGACAAAAGAACACTGAAGCTTTCTTT. It encodes CASSLQGQKNTEAFF.

V is TRBV30 and J is TRBJ1-6; D ambiguous. The V end lost 5 bases, the J end lost 11 bases, and 16 bases lay between the germline ends. CDR1 GTSNPN and CDR2 SVGIG come from the germline V gene (reference sequence). The CDR3 has 13 amino acids. Here the CDR3 reads CAWGQAGWAPLHF. The DNA of the CDR3 is TGTGCCTGGGGCCAAGCGGGGTGGGCACCCCTCCACTTT.

At least ten counts were recorded for this clonotype. The genes are TRBV27 and TRBJ1-5, with 8 nucleotides matching TRBD1. This CDR3 is 17 amino acids long. CDR1 and CDR2 (germline): MNHEY, SMNVEV (reference sequence). Trimming at V came to 4 bases and at J to 1 base, leaving 9 bases not matched to a gene. This CDR3 reads CASSSYGQGLSNQPQHF. The CDR3 DNA follows: TGTGCCAGCAGTTCCTACGGACAGGGTCTGAGCAATCAGCCCCAGCATTTT.

This clonotype was counted only a few times. V and J are TRBV20-1 and TRBJ1-2; TRBD1 matches at 7 bases. In germline, CDR1 is DFQATT, CDR2 SNEGSKA (reference sequence). The V gene end was trimmed by 3 bases and the J gene end by 2 bases; junction bases not matched to a gene: 9. The CDR3 spans 15 residues. CDR3: CSARETGTANYGYTF. The CDR3 nucleotides read TGCAGTGCTAGGGAGACCGGGACAGCAAACTATGGCTACACCTTC.

This clonotype occurred a few times. The rearrangement joins TRBV28 to TRBJ1-2; possible D gene TRBD1, 6 bases. Trimming removed 3 bases at V and 2 bases at J, with 19 bases between. CDR1 and CDR2 (germline): MDHEN, SYDVKM. This CDR3 spans 17 amino acids. CDR3 loop: CASSLSLRTVQNYGYTF. Here the CDR3 DNA reads TGTGCCAGCAGTTTGTCCCTCCGGACAGTTCAGAACTATGGCTACACCTTC.

Many counts were recorded for this clonotype. The V and J genes are TRBV5-1 and TRBJ1-1; maybe TRBD1 (5 bases). Trimming removed 4 bases at V and 0 bases at J, with 13 bases between. The CDR3 spans 15 residues. In germline, CDR1 is SGHRS, CDR2 YFSETQ. The CDR3 spells CASSVTGHMNTEAFF. The CDR3 DNA sequence: TGCGCCAGCAGCGTTACAGGACACATGAACACTGAAGCTTTCTTT.

This clonotype was observed at least ten times. The V and J genes are TRBV24-1 and TRBJ1-2, with 8 bases aligning to TRBD1. The CDR3 contains 15 residues. Germline V gives CDR1 KGHDR, CDR2 SFDVKD. Trimming removed 3 bases from V and 8 bases from J; junction bases left unmatched: 10. The chain's CDR3 is CATSDRTGPLSGYTF. CDR3 in DNA: TGTGCCACCAGTGATCGGACAGGGCCGCTATCGGGCTACACCTTC.

This clonotype showed up many times. The J gene is TRBJ1-4, the V gene TRBV27, with D tentatively TRBD1 (6 bases). V was shortened by 5 bases and J by 3 bases, with 10 bases between the two germline ends. CDR3 length: 14 residues. Looked up from germline, CDR1 is MNHEY and CDR2 is SMNVEV (reference sequence). This CDR3 reads CASSQGWSNEKLFF. The CDR3 nucleotides read TGTGCCAGCAGTCAGGGGTGGTCTAATGAAAAACTGTTTTTT. Complete variable domain (other parts from reference TRBV27 and TRBJ1-4): EAQVTQNPRYLITVTGKKLTVTCSQNMNHEYMSWYRQDPGLGLRQIYYSMNVEVTDKGDVPEGYKVSRKEKRNFPLILESPSPNQTSLYFCASSQGWSNEKLFFGSGTQLSVL.

This clonotype has at least ten counts. The chain carries TRBV3-1 and TRBJ2-3; no clear D gene. Germline loops: CDR1 LGHDT, CDR2 YNNKEL (reference sequence). CDR3 size: 15 residues. With 2 bases removed from V and 4 bases from J, the gap between germline ends came to 13 bases. As DNA, the CDR3 is TGTGCCAGCAGCCAAAGGCCAGGAGCATCAGATACGCAGTATTTT. The encoded protein is CASSQRPGASDTQYF.

This clonotype has at least ten counts. The CDR3 spells CASSLEQYNSPLHF. In DNA form, the CDR3 reads TGTGCCAGCAGCTTAGAGCAGTATAATTCACCCCTCCACTTT. The V and J genes are TRBV7-9 and TRBJ1-6, with no clear D. The V end was cut by 1 base, the J end by 4 bases, with 5 bases between. Germline V gene sequence: CDR1 SEHNR, CDR2 FQNEAQ (reference sequence). The CDR3 length is 14 residues. Variable domain in full (rest from reference TRBV7-9 and TRBJ1-6): DTGVSQNPRHKITKRGQNVTFRCDPISEHNRLYWYRQTLGQGPEFLTYFQNEAQLEKSRLLSDRFSAERPKGSFSTLEIQRTEQGDSAMYLCASSLEQYNSPLHFGNGTRLTVT.

The chain uses TRBV3-1 and TRBJ2-7; D is ambiguous. There are 12 residues in the CDR3. Germline CDR1 and CDR2: LGHDT and YNNKEL (reference sequence). The V end was cut by 2 bases, the J end by 6 bases, with 8 bases between. CDR3 in DNA: TGTGCCAGCAGCCAACGGTTCAGCGAGCAGTACTTC. It specifies CASSQRFSEQYF.

V is TRBV12-3 or TRBV12-4 and J is TRBJ2-3; 9 bases are shared with TRBD2. With V trimmed by 5 bases and J by 2 bases, 11 bases remained unmatched. The length of the CDR3 is 17 residues. The CDR3 nucleotides read TGTGCCAGCAGTCCTCCGGGTGCGGGGGGGCTCACAGATACGCAGTATTTT. Protein product: CASSPPGAGGLTDTQYF.

The V and J genes are TRBV5-1 and TRBJ2-3, with 8 positions matching TRBD1. The CDR3 spans 16 residues. V shed 1 base and J 2 bases; nucleotides not matched to a gene: 6. CDR1 is SGHRS, CDR2 YFSETQ, per germline. This chain's CDR3 is CASSLQGTGLTDTQYF. The CDR3 DNA is TGCGCCAGCAGCTTGCAGGGGACAGGCCTCACAGATACGCAGTATTTT.

This clonotype was seen more than once but under ten times. The chain employs TRBV7-3 and TRBJ2-3, with D uncertain. The CDR3 loop spans 17 amino acids. CDR1 is SGHTA, CDR2 FQGTGA, per germline. The V end lost 0 bases, the J end lost 0 bases, and 13 bases lay between the germline ends. CDR3 loop: CASSLTSSGLSTDTQYF. The DNA for the CDR3 is TGTGCCAGCAGCTTAACGTCATCGGGCCTGAGCACAGATACGCAGTATTTT.